Below, 20 T cell receptor beta chains from the same sample are listed, as sequenced in a study of cytomegalovirus exposure and HLA in healthy donors. PCR was performed using 60 Vbeta and 13 Jbeta primers. TCRdb's table, derived via immunoSEQ multiplex PCR, lists solely in-frame clones and lacks some. The sample holds 150,000 to 200,000 clones, over 70% seen once. The specimen was PBMCs. The receptors originated from a woman under 30 in good health and CMV-seropositive.

The chain carries TRBV7-3 and TRBJ2-5, with 7 nucleotides matching TRBD1. Unmatched junction bases numbered 1, after V lost 2 bases and J lost 4 bases. This CDR3 region has 13 residues. The germline V gene encodes CDR1 SGHTA and CDR2 FQGTGA. CDR3 DNA sequence: TGTGCCAGCAGCTTACGGACAGGAGAGACCCAGTACTTC. Encoded protein: CASSLRTGETQYF.

The V gene is TRBV10-1, the J gene TRBJ2-1; D is unresolved. The CDR3 loop spans 13 amino acids. The V gene's germline CDR1 is WNHNN and CDR2 SYGVQD (reference sequence). Trimming shortened V by 4 bases and J by 5 bases, and 9 bases separated the two germline ends. The CDR3 sequence is CASSVEAHNEQFF. In DNA form, the CDR3 reads TGCGCCAGCAGTGTCGAGGCCCACAATGAGCAGTTCTTC.

The rearrangement uses TRBV7-9 and TRBJ1-5; unclear D gene. The CDR3 is 12 residues long. Germline V gene sequence: CDR1 SEHNR, CDR2 FQNEAQ (reference sequence). The V end was cut by 1 base, the J end by 7 bases, with 5 bases between. The CDR3 here is CASSLDLQPQHF. CDR3 DNA: TGTGCCAGCAGCTTAGATTTACAGCCCCAGCATTTT.

The genes are TRBV9 and TRBJ2-5, with TRBD1 identical over 9 bases. CDR1 SGDLS and CDR2 YYNGEE come from the germline V gene. V lost 3 bases to trimming and J lost 5 bases; unmatched junction nucleotides: 8. This CDR3 is 15 amino acids long. CDR3 sequence reads: CASSAETGGKETQYF. For the CDR3, the DNA is TGTGCCAGCAGCGCGGAAACAGGGGGCAAGGAGACCCAGTACTTC.

The chain couples TRBV28 to TRBJ1-4; D is perhaps TRBD1 (6 bases). Germline V gives CDR1 MDHEN, CDR2 SYDVKM. Trimming shortened V by 6 bases and J by 2 bases, and 16 bases separated the two germline ends. CDR3 length: 16 residues. The CDR3: CASSRITGWTNEKLFF. CDR3 bases: TGTGCCAGCAGCCGAATAACAGGGTGGACTAATGAAAAACTGTTTTTT.

This chain uses TRBV30 with TRBJ1-2; 9 bases agree with TRBD1. V lost 8 bases and J lost 9; bases outside the gene matches: 7. The CDR3 is made up of 11 amino acids. Germline V gives CDR1 GTSNPN, CDR2 SVGIG (reference sequence). Here the CDR3 reads CALPGQGSYTF. CDR3 DNA: TGTGCCCTGCCGGGACAGGGTAGCTACACCTTC.

This clone appeared a few times. The V call is TRBV27, the J call TRBJ1-4; D is uncertain. Germline V lookup: CDR1 MNHEY, CDR2 SMNVEV (reference sequence). This CDR3 is 12 amino acids long. The germline V and J ends were trimmed by 4 bases and 7 bases, with 7 bases remaining between them. The DNA of the CDR3 is TGTGCCAGCAGTTCGAGCGGTGAAAAACTGTTTTTT. Translating it yields CASSSSGEKLFF.

The chain is built from TRBV19 and TRBJ2-7, with 8 positions matching TRBD2. Germline loops: CDR1 LNHDA, CDR2 SQIVND (reference sequence). This CDR3 region has 13 residues. The ends lost 5 bases at V and 3 bases at J; junction bases unmatched: 3. The CDR3 spells CASSFSGSYEQYF. The CDR3 DNA reads TGTGCCAGTAGTTTCAGCGGGAGCTACGAGCAGTACTTC.

The V and J genes are TRBV10-2 and TRBJ1-1; no clear D gene. Germline-derived CDR1 and CDR2 are WSHSY and SAAADI. The ends were cut back, 6 bases at V and 4 bases at J, with 12 bases in the middle. This CDR3 comprises 13 residues. The CDR3 loop is CASRIVSLTEAFF. As DNA, the CDR3 is TGCGCCAGCAGGATAGTGTCACTCACTGAAGCTTTCTTT.

The genes are TRBV7-2 and TRBJ1-2, with 9 nucleotides matching TRBD1. Germline CDR1 is SGHTA and CDR2 is FQGNSA. V lost 5 bases and J lost 10; bases outside the gene matches: 8. This CDR3 is 13 amino acids long. The CDR3 DNA is TGTGCCAGCAGCCGGGACAGGGAAGGAGCCTACACCTTC. Translation gives CASSRDREGAYTF.

This sequence joins TRBV29-1 and TRBJ1-1; D is unclear. The germline gives CDR1 SQVTM, CDR2 ANQGSEA. The CDR3 sequence is 12 residues long. V was clipped by 4 bases and J by 11 bases, with 17 bases between them. CDR3 region: CSVVPSDGRAFF. The CDR3 DNA reads TGCAGCGTTGTCCCATCGGACGGGAGGGCTTTCTTT.

V and J are TRBV29-1 and TRBJ2-1; weak D call: TRBD1 (6 bases). Trimming took 7 bases from V and 4 from J, leaving 11 bases between them. CDR3 size: 12 residues. Germline CDR1 and CDR2: SQVTM and ANQGSEA. This chain's CDR3 is CSAQTGYNEQFF. CDR3 DNA: TGCAGCGCCCAGACAGGATACAATGAGCAGTTCTTC.

The chain recombines TRBV6-1 with TRBJ1-3, with D possibly TRBD1 on 6 matching bases. The germline V gene encodes CDR1 MNHNS and CDR2 SASEGT. The CDR3 has 12 amino acids. V was pared by 10 bases and J by 4 bases, with 11 bases between. The CDR3: CATQGYGNTIYF. The DNA for the CDR3 is TGTGCCACCCAGGGGTACGGAAACACCATATATTTT.

This chain connects TRBV18 to TRBJ2-5, with a tentative D call TRBD1 (5 bases). CDR1 and CDR2 from the germline V gene are KGHSH and LQKENI. Trimming stripped 2 bases from V and 3 bases from J, with 7 bases between. The CDR3 totals 13 residues. CDR3 nucleotides: TGTGCCAGCTCACCATCGACAGAAGAGACCCAGTACTTC. Translation gives CASSPSTEETQYF.

The J gene is TRBJ1-5, the V gene TRBV4-1, with D uncertain. Trimming removed 1 base from V and 4 bases from J, with 14 bases in between. CDR1 MGHRA and CDR2 YSYEKL come from the germline V gene. The CDR3 extends over 16 amino acids. The CDR3 DNA sequence: TGCGCCAGCAGCCAAGCGCGGGGAGACACAAATCAGCCCCAGCATTTT. It is translated as CASSQARGDTNQPQHF.

The chain combines TRBV30 with TRBJ1-1; D is uncertain. V lost 2 bases and J 3 bases, leaving 22 bases between the germline ends. CDR3 length: 17 amino acids. CDR1 and CDR2 from the germline V gene are GTSNPN and SVGIG (reference sequence). Written as DNA, the CDR3 is TGTGCCTGGAGTTCCCCGGCCTCCTTTACAGTGGACACTGAAGCTTTCTTT. It specifies CAWSSPASFTVDTEAFF.

About this clone: This sample includes further DNA sequences coding for the same CDR3. This chain joins TRBV6-4 and TRBJ2-3, with 7 nucleotides matching TRBD2. V shed 2 bases, J shed 4 bases, and the junction held 9 bases outside the gene matches. Germline V gene lookup returns CDR1 MRHNA and CDR2 SNTAGT. This CDR3 has 16 amino acids. In DNA, the CDR3 is TGTGCCAGCAGTGACGGGCCTAGCGGAGGGGCAGATACGCAGTATTTT. Amino acids: CASSDGPSGGADTQYF.

The chain joins TRBV9 to TRBJ2-2; TRBD2 matches at 7 bases. Germline V lookup: CDR1 SGDLS, CDR2 YYNGEE. The junction had 12 bases not matched to a gene; V was cut back by 6 bases and J by 4 bases. CDR3 length: 16 residues. The CDR3 is CASTSTASGGTGELFF. CDR3 coding DNA: TGTGCCAGCACCTCAACGGCTAGCGGAGGCACCGGGGAGCTGTTTTTT.

On this clone itself: One junction end does not reproduce the germline sequence, and a read error may be involved. This chain links TRBV6-5 with TRBJ2-1, with 11 positions matching TRBD2. Germline V CDR1 and CDR2: MNHEY, SVGAGI. The CDR3 is 15 amino acids. The CDR3 DNA follows: TGTGCCACCAGTAGCGGGGGGGCGGTTAAGAATGAGCAGTTCTTC. Residues: CATSSGGAVKNEQFF.

The chain employs TRBV7-9 and TRBJ2-3, with D unresolved. The CDR3 contains 12 residues. The germline V gene encodes CDR1 SEHNR and CDR2 FQNEAQ (reference sequence). Trimming removed 5 bases from V and 4 bases from J, with 7 bases in between. The CDR3 nucleotides are TGTGCCAGCAGCCTCCCCTCAGATACGCAGTATTTT. Protein product: CASSLPSDTQYF.